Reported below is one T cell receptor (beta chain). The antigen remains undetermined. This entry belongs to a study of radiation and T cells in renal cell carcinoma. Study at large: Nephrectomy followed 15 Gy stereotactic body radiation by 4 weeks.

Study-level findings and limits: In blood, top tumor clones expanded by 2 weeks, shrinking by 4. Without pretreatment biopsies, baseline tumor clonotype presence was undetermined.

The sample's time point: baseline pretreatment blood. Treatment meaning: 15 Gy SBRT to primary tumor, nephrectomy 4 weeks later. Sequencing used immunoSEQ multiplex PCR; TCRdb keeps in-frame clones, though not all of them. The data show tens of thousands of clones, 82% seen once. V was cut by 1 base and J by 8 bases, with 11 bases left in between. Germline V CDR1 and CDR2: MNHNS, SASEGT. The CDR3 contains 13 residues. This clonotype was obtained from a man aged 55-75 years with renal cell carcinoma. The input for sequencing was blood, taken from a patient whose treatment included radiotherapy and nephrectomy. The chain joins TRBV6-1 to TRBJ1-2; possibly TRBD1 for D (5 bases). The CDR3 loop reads CASSEGGRDGYTF. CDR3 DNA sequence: TGTGCCAGCAGTGAAGGAGGCCGGGACGGCTACACCTTC.